This passage covers 32 T cell receptor beta chains from one sample sequenced in a study of a mutant IDH1 vaccine in newly diagnosed glioma. Their specific antigens are unknown. Described time point: week 35, safety follow-up. Each dose delivered 300 ug of mutant IDH1 20-mer peptide subcutaneously with imiquimod. Clones were sequenced by immunoSEQ multiplex PCR, and TCRdb holds only the in-frame ones, with some missing. The table lists about 68,000 clones, roughly 84% of them singletons. Sequencing was performed on PBMCs, taken from a glioma patient whose treatment included an IDH1 peptide vaccine. The receptors stem from a young man with glioma.

This chain connects TRBV9 to TRBJ2-1; perhaps TRBD2 as D (6 bases). In germline, CDR1 is SGDLS, CDR2 YYNGEE. The CDR3 extends over 16 amino acids. V lost 3 bases to trimming and J lost 3 bases, with 16 bases between them. CDR3 amino acids: CASSASGLQRYNEQFF. The CDR3 nucleotides are TGTGCCAGCAGCGCCTCGGGACTTCAACGCTACAATGAGCAGTTCTTC.

With respect to this clone: The junction differs from germline at one of its ends, possibly a read error. V and J are TRBV25-1 and TRBJ2-7; 9 bases agree with TRBD1. In germline, CDR1 is MGHDK, CDR2 SYGVNS. The CDR3 sequence is 14 residues long. CDR3 coding DNA: TGTGCCAGCAAGGCACAGGGGGCGGCCTACGGGCAGTACTTC. This codes for CASKAQGAAYGQYF.

Only one count was recorded for this clone. V is TRBV7-6 and J is TRBJ2-1, with unresolved D. Between the trimmed V and J ends, which lost 6 bases and 6 bases, there was a span of 24 bases. Germline CDR1 and CDR2: SGHVS and FNYEAQ. The CDR3 is 17 amino acids. CDR3 in DNA: TGTGCCAGCAGTTTTAGCATCCCGGGTGCCTCAGCCAATGAGCAGTTCTTC. It codes for CASSFSIPGASANEQFF.

This clone was seen a few times. V is TRBV7-9 and J is TRBJ1-1; unclear D gene. The CDR3 sequence is 15 residues long. V dropped 5 bases and J dropped 3 bases, with 16 bases sitting between them. Germline loops: CDR1 SEHNR, CDR2 FQNEAQ (reference sequence). Here the CDR3 reads CASSLSRGLYTEAFF. DNA of the CDR3: TGTGCCAGCAGCCTCTCTCGGGGTTTGTACACTGAAGCTTTCTTT.

The rearrangement joins TRBV7-9 to TRBJ2-3, with 8 bases matching TRBD1. This CDR3 is built from 14 residues. Germline values: CDR1 SEHNR, CDR2 FQNEAQ (reference sequence). J gave up 5 bases and V 1 base, and 2 bases lay outside the gene matches. The CDR3 loop is CASSLGTGIDTQYF. CDR3 sequence (DNA): TGTGCCAGCAGCTTAGGGACAGGGATAGATACGCAGTATTTT.

The chain carries TRBV2 and TRBJ1-5; D unclear. CDR1 SNHLY and CDR2 FYNNEI come from the germline V gene. V was clipped by 4 bases and J by 3 bases, with 10 bases between them. The CDR3 sequence is 14 residues long. CDR3 sequence (DNA): TGTGCCAGCAGTGCAGTTAGAACCAATCAGCCCCAGCATTTT. Amino acid sequence: CASSAVRTNQPQHF.

Here the CDR3 DNA reads TGTGCCAGCAGTTACTCATCTGGCAACTCCTACAATGAGCAGTTCTTC. Its translation: CASSYSSGNSYNEQFF. V usage is TRBV6-5 and J usage is TRBJ2-1; the D is unclear. CDR1 and CDR2 from the germline V gene are MNHEY and SVGAGI. Deletions cut 0 bases from V and 0 bases from J, with 9 bases between. This CDR3 has 16 amino acids.

The rearrangement links TRBV19 to TRBJ1-5; D call uncertain. CDR1 is LNHDA, CDR2 SQIVND, per germline (reference sequence). This CDR3 has 14 amino acids. V lost 0 bases and J lost 3, with 6 bases in between. This CDR3 is CASSIDNFNQPQHF. In DNA form, the CDR3 reads TGTGCCAGTAGTATAGATAATTTCAATCAGCCCCAGCATTTT.

The chain recombines TRBV19 with TRBJ1-2; D is possibly TRBD1 (6 bases). Trimming left V 5 bases short and J 4 bases short, with 23 bases between. Germline-derived CDR1 and CDR2 are LNHDA and SQIVND (reference sequence). CDR3 size: 17 residues. DNA of the CDR3: TGTGCCAGTAGTCCTCAGGGGCAGGGGCTCTACGGCTATGGCTACACCTTC. Its protein product is CASSPQGQGLYGYGYTF.

This sequence joins TRBV19 and TRBJ2-1; TRBD1 agrees at 8 bases. Germline trimming cut 4 bases from V and 7 bases from J; bases unmatched to any gene: 9. This CDR3 is built from 15 residues. Germline V gene lookup returns CDR1 LNHDA and CDR2 SQIVND (reference sequence). The CDR3 loop reads CASSKGTGGINEQFF. The CDR3 DNA sequence: TGTGCCAGTAGTAAGGGTACAGGGGGTATTAATGAGCAGTTCTTC.

CDR3 DNA: TGTGCCAGCCGGGACAGGGGATCCTACAATGAGCAGTTCTTC. It codes for CASRDRGSYNEQFF. The chain recombines TRBV25-1 with TRBJ2-1, with 10 positions matching TRBD1. V was pared by 8 bases and J by 1 base, with 2 bases of the junction left unmatched. Germline assignment: CDR1 MGHDK and CDR2 SYGVNS. The CDR3 is made up of 14 amino acids.

This chain uses TRBV7-2 with TRBJ2-3, with D possibly called TRBD1 or TRBD2 (5 bases each). Trimming left V 3 bases short and J 6 bases short, with 13 bases between. Germline V gene lookup returns CDR1 SGHTA and CDR2 FQGNSA. The CDR3 contains 14 residues. This chain's CDR3 is CASSFWGSRDTQYF. The CDR3 DNA follows: TGTGCCAGCAGCTTTTGGGGGAGTCGGGATACGCAGTATTTT. Full variable domain (outside the CDR3, taken from reference TRBV7-2 and TRBJ2-3): GAGVSQSPSNKVTEKGKDVELRCDPISGHTALYWYRQSLGQGLEFLIYFQGNSAPDKSGLPSDRFSAERTGGSVSTLTIQRTQQEDSAVYLCASSFWGSRDTQYFGPGTRLTVL.

V usage is TRBV9 and J usage is TRBJ2-3, with D hard to call. The germline gives CDR1 SGDLS, CDR2 YYNGEE. V was cut by 1 base and J by 0 bases, with 9 bases left in between. The CDR3 sequence is 15 residues long. CDR3 coding DNA: TGTGCCAGCAGCGTATCTCTGGTTAGCACAGATACGCAGTATTTT. Translated, it gives CASSVSLVSTDTQYF.

The gene calls are TRBV10-3 and TRBJ1-2; D gene uncertain. V dropped 0 bases and J dropped 4 bases, with 9 bases sitting between them. The CDR3 is 14 residues long. CDR1 is ENHRY and CDR2 is SYGVKD in the germline V gene. Here the CDR3 reads CAISESNSPYGYTF. Written as DNA, the CDR3 is TGTGCCATCAGTGAGTCCAACAGCCCCTATGGCTACACCTTC.

The V call is TRBV9, the J call TRBJ2-1, with D possibly TRBD2 on 5 matching bases. Germline loops: CDR1 SGDLS, CDR2 YYNGEE. The CDR3 sequence is 15 residues long. Trimming removed 2 bases from V and 4 bases from J, with 13 bases in between. The CDR3 nucleotides are TGTGCCAGCAGCGTCACGTCCGGGGAGTACAATGAGCAGTTCTTC. Protein: CASSVTSGEYNEQFF.

The V gene is TRBV6-5, the J gene TRBJ2-2, with D maybe TRBD1 (6 bases). V lost 7 bases and J lost 0, with 12 bases in between. The germline gives CDR1 MNHEY, CDR2 SVGAGI. The CDR3 is made up of 15 amino acids. CDR3 protein: CASTVGTPNTGELFF. The DNA of the CDR3 is TGTGCCAGCACAGTGGGGACACCGAACACCGGGGAGCTGTTTTTT.

In its sample, this clone was seen a few times. Other DNA sequences within the sample encode an identical CDR3. The chain employs TRBV4-3 and TRBJ2-1; TRBD1 matches 11 bases. This CDR3 region has 15 residues. The germline gives CDR1 LGHNA, CDR2 YSLEER. With V trimmed by 4 bases and J by 7 bases, 6 bases remained unmatched. The CDR3, as DNA: TGCGCCAGCAGCCCGGACAGGGGGCTTGGAAATGAGCAGTTCTTC. This encodes CASSPDRGLGNEQFF.

The chain has TRBV9 and TRBJ2-1; a possible D gene is TRBD1 (6 bases). The CDR3 runs 11 residues. CDR1 is SGDLS and CDR2 is YYNGEE in the germline V gene. V was shortened by 3 bases and J by 12 bases, with 10 bases between the two germline ends. CDR3: CASSGGRGQFF. The CDR3 region has the DNA TGTGCCAGCAGCGGTGGCAGGGGGCAGTTCTTC.

The chain employs TRBV5-1 and TRBJ2-2; D is unclear. The length of the CDR3 is 13 residues. The germline V gene has CDR1 SGHRS and CDR2 YFSETQ. Deletions cut 1 base from V and 3 bases from J, with 4 bases between. The CDR3 is CASSLMYTGELFF. Written as DNA, the CDR3 is TGCGCCAGCAGCTTGATGTACACCGGGGAGCTGTTTTTT.

CDR3 in amino acids: CASSLPGSNTGELFF. The CDR3 DNA follows: TGTGCCAGCAGCTTACCGGGATCGAACACCGGGGAGCTGTTTTTT. This sequence joins TRBV7-2 and TRBJ2-2; weak D call: TRBD2 (5 bases). CDR1 SGHTA and CDR2 FQGNSA come from the germline V gene. V was pared by 2 bases and J by 0 bases, with 7 bases between. CDR3 length equals 15 residues.

This clone is termed medium-sized. CDR3 in DNA: TGTGCCACCGCCCATCGCTCTGGAAACACCATATATTTT. Amino acid sequence: CATAHRSGNTIYF. This chain joins TRBV19 and TRBJ1-3; D unresolved. This CDR3 is built from 13 residues. In germline, CDR1 is LNHDA, CDR2 SQIVND (reference sequence). V lost 10 bases and J lost 0, with 10 bases in between.

In this sample, this clone turned up once. The chain combines TRBV4-3 with TRBJ2-7; D may match TRBD1 or TRBD2 (6 bases each). The CDR3 spans 14 residues. Germline V gene lookup returns CDR1 LGHNA and CDR2 YSLEER. Trimming left V 1 base short and J 4 bases short, with 11 bases between. Here the CDR3 reads CASSQGRGRYEQYF. The CDR3 nucleotides read TGCGCCAGCAGCCAAGGGAGGGGGAGATACGAGCAGTACTTC.

The chain combines TRBV6-6 with TRBJ2-7, with D possibly TRBD2 on 7 matching bases. Germline-derived CDR1 and CDR2 are MNHNY and SVGAGI (reference sequence). CDR3 length: 14 residues. V was cut by 4 bases and J by 0 bases, with 10 bases left in between. Here the CDR3 DNA reads TGTGCCAGCAGTTGGGGGGGCCTCTCCTACGAGCAGTACTTC. It yields the protein CASSWGGLSYEQYF.

Only a few counts were recorded for this clone. The rearrangement links TRBV5-8 to TRBJ1-5; D is unclear. Per germline, CDR1 SGHTS and CDR2 YDEGEE. The CDR3 is 13 residues long. V was cut by 6 bases and J by 5 bases, with 12 bases left in between. The CDR3 region is CASTALPDQPQHF. The CDR3 DNA is TGTGCCAGCACGGCATTACCGGATCAGCCCCAGCATTTT.

This clone came up a few times. The gene calls are TRBV6-5 and TRBJ2-2; 10 nucleotides align to TRBD1. Germline CDR1 reads MNHEY; CDR2 reads SVGAGI. V shed 6 bases, J shed 7 bases, and the junction held 5 bases outside the gene matches. The CDR3 contains 14 residues. The CDR3 DNA reads TGTGCCAGCAGCCAGGGACAGGGGATCGGGGAGCTGTTTTTT. Protein sequence: CASSQGQGIGELFF.

The chain recombines TRBV4-3 with TRBJ1-3; D gene uncertain. CDR1 is LGHNA, CDR2 YSLEER, per germline. Deletions cut 1 base from V and 2 bases from J, with 9 bases between. CDR3 size: 15 residues. The CDR3 region has the DNA TGCGCCAGCAGCCAAGGCTCGGAACCTGGAAACACCATATATTTT. Amino acids: CASSQGSEPGNTIYF.

V gene TRBV4-3 combines with J gene TRBJ1-4, with a tentative D call TRBD1 (5 bases). The CDR3 consists of 15 residues. CDR1 and CDR2 (germline): LGHNA, YSLEER. The germline V and J ends were trimmed by 4 bases and 5 bases, with 14 bases remaining between them. The DNA for the CDR3 is TGCGCCAGCAGCCGAGCCGGGACGGGGAATGAAAAACTGTTTTTT. Residues: CASSRAGTGNEKLFF.

The rearrangement uses TRBV18 and TRBJ1-5; maybe TRBD1 (6 bases). CDR3 size: 16 residues. CDR1 and CDR2 (germline): KGHSH, LQKENI. V gave up 5 bases and J gave up 1 base, with 15 bases separating them. The CDR3 region has the DNA TGTGCCAGCTCAAGGCTCAGGGGAGAAAGCAATCAGCCCCAGCATTTT. Translating it yields CASSRLRGESNQPQHF.

This clone was seen only once. The CDR3 sequence is CASSVDNRDSPNEKLFF. The CDR3 DNA follows: TGTGCCAGCAGCGTAGATAACCGCGACAGTCCAAATGAAAAACTGTTTTTT. V gene TRBV9 combines with J gene TRBJ1-4, with D perhaps matching TRBD1 (5 bases). Between the trimmed V and J ends, which lost 0 bases and 5 bases, there was a span of 17 bases. CDR3 size: 17 residues. Germline CDR1 SGDLS, CDR2 YYNGEE.

J is TRBJ2-1 and V is TRBV30; D is perhaps TRBD1 (5 bases). V lost 1 base and J lost 12, with 16 bases in between. The CDR3 is 13 residues long. CDR1 and CDR2 (germline): GTSNPN, SVGIG (reference sequence). The CDR3 DNA follows: TGTGCCTGGAGTGATCCCCCTCCGCAGGGGCAGTTCTTC. Translated: CAWSDPPPQGQFF. The variable domain in full, completed from reference TRBV30 and TRBJ2-1, reads SQTIHQWPATLVQPVGSPLSLECTVEGTSNPNLYWYRQAAGRGLQLLFYSVGIGQISSEVPQNLSASRPQDRQFILSSKKLLLSDSGFYLCAWSDPPPQGQFFGPGTRLTVL.

The chain is built from TRBV19 and TRBJ1-3; D gene ambiguous. The CDR3 has 18 residues. The germline V and J ends were trimmed by 9 bases and 6 bases, with 30 bases remaining between them. Germline values: CDR1 LNHDA, CDR2 SQIVND (reference sequence). The CDR3 reads CASQVFGPVSRRTNTIYF. CDR3 in DNA: TGTGCCAGCCAAGTATTCGGGCCAGTGTCAAGGAGGACAAACACCATATATTTT. The variable domain in full, completed from reference TRBV19 and TRBJ1-3, reads DGGITQSPKYLFRKEGQNVTLSCEQNLNHDAMYWYRQDPGQGLRLIYYSQIVNDFQKGDIAEGYSVSREKKESFPLTVTSAQKNPTAFYLCASQVFGPVSRRTNTIYFGEGSWLTVV.

The chain is built from TRBV7-2 and TRBJ2-2; D ambiguous. Trimming pared 6 bases from V and 6 bases from J, leaving 14 bases between. The CDR3 runs to 14 residues. The V gene's germline CDR1 is SGHTA and CDR2 FQGNSA. The CDR3 DNA sequence: TGTGCCAGCAGATCCAGCCTCATTTCCGGGGAGCTGTTTTTT. Translation: CASRSSLISGELFF.